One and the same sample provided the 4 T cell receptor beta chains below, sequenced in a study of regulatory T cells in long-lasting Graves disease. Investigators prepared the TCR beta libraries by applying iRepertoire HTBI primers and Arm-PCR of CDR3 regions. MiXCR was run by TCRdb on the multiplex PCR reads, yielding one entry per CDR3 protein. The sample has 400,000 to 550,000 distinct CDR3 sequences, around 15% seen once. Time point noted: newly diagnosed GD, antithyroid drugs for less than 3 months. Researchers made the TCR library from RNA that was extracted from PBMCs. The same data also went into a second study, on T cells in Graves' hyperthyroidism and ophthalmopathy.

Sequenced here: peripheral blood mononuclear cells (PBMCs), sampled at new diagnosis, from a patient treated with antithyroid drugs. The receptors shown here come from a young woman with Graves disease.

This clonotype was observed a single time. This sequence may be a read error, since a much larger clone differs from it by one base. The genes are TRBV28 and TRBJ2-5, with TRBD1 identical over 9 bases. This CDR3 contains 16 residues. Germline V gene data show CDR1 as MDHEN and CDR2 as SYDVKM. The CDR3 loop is CARSEPPGQGQETQYF. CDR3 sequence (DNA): TGTGCCCGCAGCGAACCCCCGGGACAGGGCCAAGAGACCCAGTACTTC.

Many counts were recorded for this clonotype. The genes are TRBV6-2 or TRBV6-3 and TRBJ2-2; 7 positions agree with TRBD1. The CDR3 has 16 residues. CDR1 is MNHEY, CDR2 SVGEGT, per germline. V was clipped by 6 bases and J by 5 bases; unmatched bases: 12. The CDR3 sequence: CASRARDSGPTGELFF. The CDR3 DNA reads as TGTGCCAGCAGGGCAAGGGACAGCGGACCGACCGGGGAGCTGTTTTTT.

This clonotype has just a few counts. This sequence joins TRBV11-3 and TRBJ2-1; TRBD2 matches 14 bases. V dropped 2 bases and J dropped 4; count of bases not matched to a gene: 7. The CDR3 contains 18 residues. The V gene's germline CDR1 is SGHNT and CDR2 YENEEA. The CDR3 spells CASSLSGTSGRFYNEQFF. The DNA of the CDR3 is TGTGCCAGCAGCTTATCCGGGACTAGCGGGAGATTTTACAATGAGCAGTTCTTC.

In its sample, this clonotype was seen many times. The CDR3 region is CASSQVTGELFF. The CDR3 nucleotides are TGTGCCAGCAGCCAAGTTACCGGGGAGCTGTTTTTT. The chain couples TRBV3-1 to TRBJ2-2; D ambiguous. The CDR3 covers 12 residues. Trimming took off 1 base at V and 5 bases at J, with 2 bases between the two ends. Germline-derived CDR1 and CDR2 are LGHDT and YNNKEL (reference sequence).